The 24 T cell receptor beta chains in this list originate from one sample, sequenced in a study of T cell repertoires in cytomegalovirus infection. TCRdb redid the calling of the reads with MiXCR, one entry per CDR3 protein. Of some 350,000 distinct CDR3 sequences listed, roughly 34% are singletons. Their recognized antigens are unknown. The input for sequencing was cultured PBMCs, taken from culture after CMV antigen stimulation. These receptors were taken from a human donor in good health (CMV status not recorded). Some clones in this sample may be carry-over from other donors' samples.

The J gene is TRBJ2-7, the V gene TRBV4-1; 12 positions agree with TRBD2. This CDR3 spans 15 amino acids. Per germline, CDR1 MGHRA and CDR2 YSYEKL. With V trimmed by 3 bases and J by 6 bases, 6 bases remained unmatched. The CDR3 DNA follows: TGCGCCAGCAGCCAGCCTACTAGCGGGAGGCGCGAGCAGTACTTC. It encodes CASSQPTSGRREQYF.

This clonotype has at least ten counts. The V call is TRBV7-2, the J call TRBJ1-5, with D maybe TRBD1 (6 bases). V was pared by 3 bases and J by 3 bases, with 18 bases between. CDR1 is SGHTA, CDR2 FQGNSA, per germline. This CDR3 is built from 17 residues. CDR3 DNA: TGTGCCAGCAGCTTCCAACCGGGACGGGGGCCCAATCAGCCCCAGCATTTT. As protein: CASSFQPGRGPNQPQHF.

The chain couples TRBV20-1 to TRBJ2-3; 8 bases are shared with TRBD2. Germline assignment: CDR1 DFQATT and CDR2 SNEGSKA (reference sequence). V shed 7 bases and J 4 bases; nucleotides not matched to a gene: 19. The CDR3 loop spans 17 amino acids. The CDR3 DNA sequence: TGCAGTGTCGTCCCCACCCCCGGGAGGGCCTTCCCAGATACGCAGTATTTT. It specifies CSVVPTPGRAFPDTQYF.

V gene TRBV7-6 combines with J gene TRBJ2-7; D may correspond to TRBD1 or TRBD2 (5 bases each). V lost 5 bases to trimming and J lost 5 bases, with 19 bases between them. Germline V CDR1 and CDR2: SGHVS, FNYEAQ. The CDR3 has 15 amino acids. The CDR3 sequence: CASSPRSGAKNEQYF. CDR3 sequence (DNA): TGTGCCAGCAGCCCCCGCTCCGGGGCAAAGAACGAGCAGTACTTC.

This clonotype came up a few times. The chain uses TRBV4-3 and TRBJ2-5; TRBD2 matches at 9 bases. CDR1 and CDR2 (germline): LGHNA, YSLEER. J gave up 11 bases and V 0 bases, and 7 bases lay outside the gene matches. The CDR3 spans 14 residues. CDR3 in amino acids: CASSQDGAGGPQYF. The CDR3 bases are TGCGCCAGCAGCCAAGATGGCGCGGGAGGGCCACAGTACTTC.

The V and J genes are TRBV10-3 and TRBJ2-1, with D perhaps TRBD2 (5 bases). Germline values: CDR1 ENHRY, CDR2 SYGVKD. V shed 4 bases and J shed 13 bases, with 17 bases lying between them. The CDR3 loop spans 13 amino acids. The CDR3 protein is CAISALGRDQQFF. The CDR3 region has the DNA TGTGCCATCAGTGCATTAGGGAGAGATCAACAGTTCTTC.

This chain connects TRBV10-2 to TRBJ2-2, with D possibly TRBD1 on 5 matching bases. CDR1 and CDR2 from the germline V gene are WSHSY and SAAADI. This CDR3 has 12 residues. V lost 9 bases to trimming and J lost 5 bases, with 10 bases between them. In DNA, the CDR3 is TGCGCCAGTACGACAGAGACCGGGGAGCTGTTTTTT. Protein: CASTTETGELFF.

The J gene is TRBJ2-1, the V gene TRBV19, with 7 positions matching TRBD2. V lost 5 bases, J lost 8 bases, and 12 bases stayed unmatched. This CDR3 contains 15 residues. In germline, CDR1 is LNHDA, CDR2 SQIVND (reference sequence). The CDR3 bases are TGTGCCAGTAGTCCTAGCGGCCCGAGCGGTGATGAGCAGTTCTTC. Encoded protein: CASSPSGPSGDEQFF.

This clonotype appeared a few times. This chain connects TRBV29-1 to TRBJ2-3, with 7 nucleotides matching TRBD2. Germline CDR1 SQVTM, CDR2 ANQGSEA. The ends lost 7 bases at V and 1 base at J; junction bases unmatched: 8. The CDR3 is 14 amino acids. The CDR3 region is CSARRGSGTDTQYF. The DNA for the CDR3 is TGCAGCGCTCGACGCGGGAGCGGCACAGATACGCAGTATTTT.

At least ten counts were recorded for this clonotype. The rearrangement links TRBV7-2 to TRBJ2-1; 9 bases are shared with TRBD2. Germline assignment: CDR1 SGHTA and CDR2 FQGNSA. There are 18 residues in the CDR3. After removal of 4 bases from V and 4 bases from J, the junction contained 14 bases not matched to a gene. The CDR3 nucleotides are TGTGCCAGCAGCTCCTTAGCGGGAGCCACACGGGTTTACAATGAGCAGTTCTTC. Its translation: CASSSLAGATRVYNEQFF. Full variable domain (rest looked up from reference TRBV7-2 and TRBJ2-1): GAGVSQSPSNKVTEKGKDVELRCDPISGHTALYWYRQSLGQGLEFLIYFQGNSAPDKSGLPSDRFSAERTGGSVSTLTIQRTQQEDSAVYLCASSSLAGATRVYNEQFFGPGTRLTVL.

This clonotype was seen repeatedly, ten times or more. The genes are TRBV12-3 or TRBV12-4 and TRBJ2-3; 10 bases line up with TRBD1. The CDR3 sequence is 18 residues long. With V trimmed by 4 bases and J by 0 bases, 10 bases remained unmatched. CDR3 loop: CASSSRDRGTPSTDTQYF. For the CDR3, the DNA is TGTGCCAGCAGTTCCCGGGACAGGGGAACTCCAAGCACAGATACGCAGTATTTT.

The chain carries TRBV28 and TRBJ2-7; a weak D match, TRBD2 (7 bases). CDR3 length: 16 residues. From germline, CDR1 is MDHEN and CDR2 SYDVKM. Trimming took off 6 bases at V and 3 bases at J, with 21 bases between the two ends. The CDR3 nucleotides read TGTGCCAGCAGCCCTTCCTACAGGGACTATTTCTACGAGCAGTACTTC. As protein: CASSPSYRDYFYEQYF. Supplemented by reference TRBV28 and TRBJ2-7, the full variable domain reads DVKVTQSSRYLVKRTGEKVFLECVQDMDHENMFWYRQDPGLGLRLIYFSYDVKMKEKGDIPEGYSVSREKKERFSLILESASTNQTSMYLCASSPSYRDYFYEQYFGPGTRLTVT.

The chain links TRBV7-8 to TRBJ1-5; D uncertain. The V and J ends lost 0 bases and 7 bases respectively, with 13 bases between them. The CDR3 runs 15 residues. Germline assignment: CDR1 SGHVS and CDR2 FQNEAQ. In DNA form, the CDR3 reads TGTGCCAGCAGCTTAGCCGGATCCCTTTCCCAGCCCCAGCATTTT. Protein product: CASSLAGSLSQPQHF.

Remarks on this clonotype: The final CDR3 position lacks the conserved phenylalanine or tryptophan, pointing to a likely read error. Because the CDR3's place on the DNA is in doubt, the DNA is left out and the CDR3 is given as listed by TCRdb. This chain connects TRBV5-6 to TRBJ1-2; the tabulated D call, TRBD1, remains unverified against the DNA. The CDR3 has 14 residues if both end residues are counted. In germline, CDR1 is SGHDT, CDR2 YYEEEE. CDR3 loop: CASSLVNRNYGYTL.

This clonotype was recorded at least ten times. V is TRBV7-6 and J is TRBJ2-1; D possibly corresponds to TRBD2 (5 bases). In germline, CDR1 is SGHVS, CDR2 FNYEAQ. Trimming took 3 bases from V and 4 from J, leaving 10 bases between them. The CDR3 runs to 14 residues. The CDR3: CASSLSGGYNEQFF. CDR3 nucleotides: TGTGCCAGCAGCTTGAGCGGCGGGTACAATGAGCAGTTCTTC.

The sample holds a few counts of this clonotype. The gene calls are TRBV12-3 or TRBV12-4 and TRBJ2-7; D ambiguous. This CDR3 region has 13 residues. V lost 2 bases and J 5 bases, leaving 10 bases between the germline ends. As DNA, the CDR3 is TGTGCCAGCAGTTTAAGTGGATTCCACGAGCAGTACTTC. This gives the protein CASSLSGFHEQYF.

This chain joins TRBV7-2 and TRBJ2-6, with D uncertain. Germline V CDR1 and CDR2: SGHTA, FQGNSA. The CDR3 sequence is 15 residues long. V lost 1 base and J lost 0, with 4 bases in between. CDR3 region: CASSLVLSGANVLTF. The CDR3 region has the DNA TGTGCCAGCAGCTTAGTTCTCTCTGGGGCCAACGTCCTGACTTTC.

This clonotype was seen repeatedly, ten times or more. The chain employs TRBV7-2 and TRBJ1-1, with D possibly TRBD1 on 5 matching bases. CDR1 and CDR2 (germline): SGHTA, FQGNSA. This CDR3 contains 15 residues. The ends were cut back, 5 bases at V and 3 bases at J, with 16 bases in the middle. CDR3 in amino acids: CASSSSRDSYTEAFF. CDR3 nucleotides: TGTGCCAGCAGCAGTAGCCGGGACTCCTACACTGAAGCTTTCTTT.

CDR3 sequence (DNA): TGTGCCAGCAGCTTAGACCGCGAACACCGGGAGCTGTTTTTT. It encodes CASSLDREHRELFF. The chain carries TRBV7-2 and TRBJ2-2, with D uncertain. The V end was cut by 1 base, the J end by 9 bases, with 12 bases between. The CDR3 consists of 14 residues. The V gene's germline CDR1 is SGHTA and CDR2 FQGNSA.

With respect to this clonotype: The CDR3 does not end in the conserved phenylalanine or tryptophan, so this is likely a read error. The chain carries TRBV20-1 and TRBJ1-1; 8 nucleotides agree with TRBD1. CDR1 DFQATT and CDR2 SNEGSKA come from the germline V gene (reference sequence). J gave up 0 bases and V 1 base, and 10 bases lay outside the gene matches. This CDR3 comprises 17 residues. CDR3: CSARASEQGAVNTEAFV. Here the CDR3 DNA reads TGCAGTGCTAGAGCCTCGGAGCAGGGGGCTGTGAACACTGAAGCTTTCGTT.

This clonotype was recorded many times. V and J are TRBV7-2 and TRBJ2-1, with TRBD2 matching over 12 bases. The trim removed 1 base at V and 5 bases at J, leaving 3 bases unmatched. Germline V gene lookup returns CDR1 SGHTA and CDR2 FQGNSA. This CDR3 is 16 amino acids long. The DNA of the CDR3 is TGTGCCAGCAGCTTAGTGACTAGCGGGAGAGACAATGAGCAGTTCTTC. Translating it yields CASSLVTSGRDNEQFF. Together with reference TRBV7-2 and TRBJ2-1, the CDR3 gives the full variable domain: GAGVSQSPSNKVTEKGKDVELRCDPISGHTALYWYRQSLGQGLEFLIYFQGNSAPDKSGLPSDRFSAERTGGSVSTLTIQRTQQEDSAVYLCASSLVTSGRDNEQFFGPGTRLTVL.

In this sample, this clonotype turned up a few times. J is TRBJ2-3 and V is TRBV15; TRBD2 agrees at 11 bases. J gave up 1 base and V 0 bases, and 9 bases lay outside the gene matches. Germline CDR1 LNHNV, CDR2 YYDKDF (reference sequence). This CDR3 region has 19 residues. The CDR3 loop reads CATSRDAALAGVGTDTQYF. The CDR3 nucleotides are TGTGCCACCAGCAGAGATGCTGCACTAGCGGGAGTTGGCACAGATACGCAGTATTTT.

This clonotype has just a few counts. The chain joins TRBV6-2 or TRBV6-3 to TRBJ1-6; 9 nucleotides match TRBD1. The junction had 10 bases not matched to a gene; V was cut back by 4 bases and J by 0 bases. Germline V gene lookup returns CDR1 MNHEY and CDR2 SVGEGT. The CDR3 sequence is 19 residues long. CDR3 in amino acids: CASSFPRDRASSYNSPLHF. Here the CDR3 DNA reads TGTGCCAGCAGTTTTCCTCGGGACAGGGCGAGCTCCTATAATTCACCCCTCCACTTT.

This clonotype was seen a few times. The gene calls are TRBV5-1 and TRBJ1-6; possibly TRBD1 for D (5 bases). This CDR3 is built from 17 residues. V shed 4 bases and J shed 0 bases, with 14 bases lying between them. Germline lookup yields CDR1 SGHRS and CDR2 YFSETQ. The CDR3 here is CASSGGAFSSYNSPLHF. Here the CDR3 DNA reads TGCGCCAGCAGCGGAGGGGCATTTAGCTCCTATAATTCACCCCTCCACTTT.